The T cell receptor beta chain under discussion was sequenced for a study of regulatory T cells in long-lasting Graves disease (dated by TCRdb to 2020 to 2022). Some background on the complete study: To count as having persistent Graves' disease, a patient had to have received antithyroid drug treatment for over 5 years with TSH receptor autoantibodies remaining persistently positive. Persistent Graves' disease patients were compared with newly diagnosed Graves' disease patients by peripheral blood TCR sequencing and RNA sequencing. The study took place in China and was registered as a clinical trial. A total of roughly 33 samples underwent TCR sequencing: about 13 from persistent and around 20 from newly diagnosed Graves' disease patients. Persistent Graves' disease patients in the clinical cohort had taken antithyroid drugs for around 11 years on average.

The paper as a whole reports these results and caveats: More public clonotypes were shared among persistent patients (under 3,000) than among newly diagnosed patients (over 900). Sequencing and analysis were restricted to the TCR beta chain. Lower TCR Shannon entropy and fewer highly expanded clones were observed in persistent Graves' disease patients than in newly diagnosed patients, which suggested clonal expansion. The small sample size was acknowledged by the authors as a limitation that may reduce accuracy. The study examined only peripheral blood because the primary lesion, thyroid tissue, could not be accessed.

As to this clonotype: The antigen this receptor binds is unknown. Base qualities are not at hand, and no much larger clone is one base apart.

Libraries were prepared through multiplex PCR. The instrument was an Illumina HiSeq 4000. To build TCR beta libraries, CDR3 regions were amplified by Arm-PCR using iRepertoire HTBI primers. Before sequencing, the PCR products went through gel purification. As for how the authors treated the data: A total of around 59 TRBV and approximately 15 TRBJ segments were identified across samples and were used for gene usage analysis of CDR3 amino acid clonotypes. COPE and FqMerger were used to merge filtered high-quality paired reads into contigs. BLAST was used to align contigs to IMGT TRBV, TRBD and TRBJ reference genes, and CDR3 was defined according to IMGT. Any clonotype with a frequency above 0.1% was classified as a highly expanded clone. Repertoire diversity was measured by Shannon entropy, and V-J evenness by the Gini coefficient. Public clonotypes were defined as clonotypes shared by more than one individual. TCRdb reworked the public reads: Q25 trimming with fastp, MiXCR clone assembly, productive beta chains retained. Every entry covers one CDR3 protein and lists the most common genes and DNA from its rows. TCRdb's processing, not the authors', yielded these V and J calls. Counted in this sample were about 420,000 distinct CDR3 sequences; 20% to 30% of them appeared once. In total, the top ten clones hold roughly a quarter of the sample.

In light of the paper, this sample's time point label describes: persistent/refractory GD, antithyroid drugs over 5 years with positive TRAb. RNA was extracted from PBMCs in TRIzol for both TCR sequencing and RNA sequencing. The diagnosis of Graves' disease was made according to American Thyroid Association guidelines. Patients were recruited from an endocrinology department in Xi'an, China. Each patient gave around 9.2 milliliters of peripheral blood, collected in an EDTA anticoagulant tube. PBMCs were isolated by Ficoll Paque Plus density gradient separation without further T cell sorting. An Agilent 2100 Bioanalyzer and agarose gel were used to assess RNA quality, and a NanoDrop 2000 was used to measure RNA concentration. This specimen consisted of peripheral blood mononuclear cells (PBMCs), obtained when the disease was refractory, from a patient treated with antithyroid drugs. The sequence came from a female donor with Graves disease.

In nucleotides, the sequence is TGTGCCAGCAGTAAGGGACTGCCCTTAATCGGGGGTAGTGGAGATACGCAGTATTTT. Its translation reads: CASSKGLPLIGGSGDTQYF. This receptor chain uses TRBV6-2 or TRBV6-3 and TRBJ2-3; TRBD2 might be the D gene, on 6 matching bases. Relative to germline, V is 5 bases shorter and J is 5 bases shorter, with 29 bases between their ends. The germline V gene supplies CDR1 MNHEY and CDR2 SVGEGT. The CDR3 runs 19 amino acids, cysteine and phenylalanine included. Only the CDR3 DNA stays, 57 bases, in frame from base 1.